The rows below give T cell receptor beta chains drawn from one sample of a study of human T cells and chemical hapten exposure. TCRdb reanalysed the RACE reads using MiXCR and keeps one entry per CDR3 protein. The repertoire holds around 380,000 distinct CDR3 sequences, with roughly 4.8% as singletons. The source was whole blood, collected in connection with sensitization to the hapten diphenylcyclopropenone (DPC). Every receptor here comes from a woman aged 50 to 60 with alopecia areata. Some clones in this sample may be carry-over from other donors' samples. CDR3s include the opening cysteine and the closing phenylalanine or tryptophan. Fields, in order: CDR3 protein, CDR3 DNA, V gene, clone size, J gene, D gene. D genes are given only for firm matches. Clone size, where shown, is once, few, many, or a class for clones that have expanded.

CDR3: CSATNVNTEAFF
DNA: TGCAGCGCCACCAATGTGAACACTGAAGCTTTCTTT
V: TRBV29-1
size: many
J: TRBJ1-1
D: NA

CDR3: CASTPGGGGGYTF
DNA: TGTGCCAGCACCCCCGGGGGAGGCGGCGGCTACACCTTC
V: TRBV12-3/TRBV12-4
size: few
J: TRBJ1-2
D: NA

CDR3: CASSPGGRKETQYF
DNA: TGCGCCAGCAGCCCTGGGGGGAGAAAAGAGACCCAGTACTTC
V: TRBV5-1
size: many
J: TRBJ2-5
D: NA

CDR3: CASSYSGTGKEKLFF
DNA: TGTGCCAGCAGTTACTCCGGGACAGGGAAAGAAAAACTGTTTTTT
V: TRBV6-6
size: NA
J: TRBJ1-4
D: TRBD1

CDR3: CASTCLPGGTGELFF
DNA: TGCGCCAGCACCTGCTTGCCCGGGGGGACCGGGGAGCTGTTTTTT
V: TRBV5-1
size: many
J: TRBJ2-2
D: TRBD2

CDR3: CASSQLAGRGYEQYF
DNA: TGTGCCAGCAGCCAGCTAGCGGGAAGGGGCTACGAGCAGTACTTC
V: TRBV14
size: few
J: TRBJ2-7
D: TRBD2

CDR3: CATSDPGQGGTGELFF
DNA: TGTGCCACCAGTGATCCCGGACAGGGCGGTACCGGGGAGCTGTTTTTT
V: TRBV24-1
size: NA
J: TRBJ2-2
D: TRBD1

CDR3: CASSQDSVNTEAFF
DNA: TGCGCCAGCAGCCAAGATTCAGTAAACACTGAAGCTTTCTTT
V: TRBV4-1
size: many
J: TRBJ1-1
D: NA

CDR3: CASSPGDGSGANVLTF
DNA: TGCGCCAGCAGCCCAGGGGACGGGTCTGGGGCCAACGTCCTGACTTTC
V: TRBV5-1
size: many
J: TRBJ2-6
D: NA

CDR3: CASSPDRGLGEQYF
DNA: TGTGCCAGCAGCCCGGACAGGGGGTTGGGCGAGCAGTACTTC
V: TRBV3-1
size: NA
J: TRBJ2-7
D: TRBD1

CDR3: CASSNPGNTEAFF
DNA: TGTGCCAGCAGTAATCCAGGCAACACTGAAGCTTTCTTT
V: TRBV6-1
size: many
J: TRBJ1-1
D: NA

CDR3: CASSQDFRGLAAYNEQFF
DNA: TGTGCCAGCAGCCAAGATTTTAGGGGACTAGCGGCCTACAATGAGCAGTTCTTC
V: TRBV4-2
size: many
J: TRBJ2-1
D: TRBD2

CDR3: CASSLPAERETQYF
DNA: TGTGCCAGCAGCCTACCGGCCGAACGAGAGACCCAGTACTTC
V: TRBV7-8
size: few
J: TRBJ2-5
D: NA

CDR3: CASGLVTGQSFNEKLFF
DNA: TGTGCTAGTGGTTTGGTCACCGGACAGTCATTTAATGAAAAACTGTTTTTT
V: TRBV12-5
size: many
J: TRBJ1-4
D: NA

CDR3: CSAVFPGTSKISNQPQHF
DNA: TGCAGTGCGGTGTTCCCCGGGACAAGTAAAATTAGCAATCAGCCCCAGCATTTT
V: TRBV20-1
size: NA
J: TRBJ1-5
D: NA

CDR3: CASSQELLRGRTDTQYF
DNA: TGTGCCAGCAGCCAAGAGTTGTTAAGGGGACGCACAGATACGCAGTATTTT
V: TRBV14
size: many
J: TRBJ2-3
D: NA

CDR3: CASSLGGSGRAIGHEQFF
DNA: TGTGCCAGCAGCTTAGGAGGTAGCGGGAGGGCAATTGGACATGAGCAGTTCTTC
V: TRBV7-2
size: few
J: TRBJ2-1
D: TRBD2

CDR3: CATRDYPTDTQYF
DNA: TGTGCCACCAGGGACTATCCCACAGATACGCAGTATTTT
V: TRBV7-2
size: many
J: TRBJ2-3
D: TRBD2

CDR3: CASSKRRRFANTGELFF
DNA: TGTGCCAGCAGCAAAAGACGACGGTTCGCGAACACCGGGGAGCTGTTTTTT
V: TRBV21-1
size: many
J: TRBJ2-2
D: NA

CDR3: CASSPRQPSSTGELFF
DNA: TGTGCCAGCAGCCCAAGACAGCCCTCTAGTACCGGGGAGCTGTTTTTT
V: TRBV7-2
size: many
J: TRBJ2-2
D: NA